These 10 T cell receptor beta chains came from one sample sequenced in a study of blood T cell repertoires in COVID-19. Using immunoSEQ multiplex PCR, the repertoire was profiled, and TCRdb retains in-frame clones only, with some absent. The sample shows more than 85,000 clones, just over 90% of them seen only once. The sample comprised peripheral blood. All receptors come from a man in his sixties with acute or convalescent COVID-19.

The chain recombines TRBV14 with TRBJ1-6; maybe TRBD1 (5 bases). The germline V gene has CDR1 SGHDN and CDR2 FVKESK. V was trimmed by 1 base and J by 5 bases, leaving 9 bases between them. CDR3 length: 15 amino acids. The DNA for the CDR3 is TGTGCCAGCAGCCAAGCGCGACAGAATAATTCACCCCTCCACTTT. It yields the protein CASSQARQNNSPLHF.

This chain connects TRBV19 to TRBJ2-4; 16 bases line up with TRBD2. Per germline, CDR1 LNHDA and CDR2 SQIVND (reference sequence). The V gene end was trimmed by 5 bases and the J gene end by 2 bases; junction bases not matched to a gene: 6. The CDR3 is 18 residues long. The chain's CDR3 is CASSGTSGRAASKNIQYF. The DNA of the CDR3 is TGTGCCAGTAGTGGGACTAGCGGGAGGGCCGCGTCCAAAAACATTCAGTACTTC.

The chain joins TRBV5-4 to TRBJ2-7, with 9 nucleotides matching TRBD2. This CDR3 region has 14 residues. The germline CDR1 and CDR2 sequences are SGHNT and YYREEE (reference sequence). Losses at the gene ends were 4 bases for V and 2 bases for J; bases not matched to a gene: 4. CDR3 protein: CASSRASGTYEQYF. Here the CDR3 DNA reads TGTGCCAGCAGCCGGGCTAGCGGGACCTACGAGCAGTACTTC.

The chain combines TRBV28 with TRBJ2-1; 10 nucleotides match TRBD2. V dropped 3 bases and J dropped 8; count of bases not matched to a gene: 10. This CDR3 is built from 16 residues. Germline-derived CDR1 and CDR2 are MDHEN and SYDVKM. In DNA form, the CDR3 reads TGTGCCAGCAGTTTGTCCCTAGCGGGAGTCCGCGATGAGCAGTTCTTC. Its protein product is CASSLSLAGVRDEQFF.

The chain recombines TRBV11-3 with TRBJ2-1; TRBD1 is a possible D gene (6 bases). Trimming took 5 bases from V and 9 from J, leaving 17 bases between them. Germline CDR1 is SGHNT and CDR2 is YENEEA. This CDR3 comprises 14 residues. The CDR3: CASSLNRALSEQFF. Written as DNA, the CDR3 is TGTGCCAGCAGCCTAAACAGGGCTTTGAGTGAGCAGTTCTTC.

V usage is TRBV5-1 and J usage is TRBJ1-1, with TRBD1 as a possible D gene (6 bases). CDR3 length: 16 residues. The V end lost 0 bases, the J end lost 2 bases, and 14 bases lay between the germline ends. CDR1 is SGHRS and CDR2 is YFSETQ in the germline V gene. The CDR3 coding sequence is TGCGCCAGCAGCTTGGAAAACACAGGGCTTAACACTGAAGCTTTCTTT. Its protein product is CASSLENTGLNTEAFF.

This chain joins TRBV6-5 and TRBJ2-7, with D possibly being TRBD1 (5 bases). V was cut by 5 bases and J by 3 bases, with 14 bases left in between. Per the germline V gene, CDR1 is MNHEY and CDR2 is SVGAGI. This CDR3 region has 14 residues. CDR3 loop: CASSPTTASYEQYF. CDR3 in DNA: TGTGCCAGCAGTCCAACGACAGCCAGCTACGAGCAGTACTTC.

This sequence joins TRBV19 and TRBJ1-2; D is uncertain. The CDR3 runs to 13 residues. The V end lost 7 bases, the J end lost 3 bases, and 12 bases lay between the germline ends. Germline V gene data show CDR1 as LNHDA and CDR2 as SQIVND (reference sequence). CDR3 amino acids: CASKKAEDYGYTF. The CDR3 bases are TGTGCCAGTAAGAAGGCCGAGGACTATGGCTACACCTTC.

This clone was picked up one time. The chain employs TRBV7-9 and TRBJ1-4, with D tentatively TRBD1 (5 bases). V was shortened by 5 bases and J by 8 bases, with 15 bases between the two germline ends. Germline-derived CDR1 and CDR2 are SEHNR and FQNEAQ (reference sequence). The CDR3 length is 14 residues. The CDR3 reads CASSHKPKGEKLFF. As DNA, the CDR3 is TGTGCCAGCAGCCATAAACCTAAGGGGGAAAAACTGTTTTTT.

This CDR3 is CAWSVTGSTEAFF. In DNA form, the CDR3 reads TGTGCCTGGAGCGTGACAGGGAGCACTGAAGCTTTCTTT. The chain is built from TRBV30 and TRBJ1-1, with TRBD1 matching over 7 bases. CDR3 length equals 13 residues. Per the germline V gene, CDR1 is GTSNPN and CDR2 is SVGIG (reference sequence). The V and J ends lost 3 bases and 4 bases, in that order; junction bases with no gene match: 5.